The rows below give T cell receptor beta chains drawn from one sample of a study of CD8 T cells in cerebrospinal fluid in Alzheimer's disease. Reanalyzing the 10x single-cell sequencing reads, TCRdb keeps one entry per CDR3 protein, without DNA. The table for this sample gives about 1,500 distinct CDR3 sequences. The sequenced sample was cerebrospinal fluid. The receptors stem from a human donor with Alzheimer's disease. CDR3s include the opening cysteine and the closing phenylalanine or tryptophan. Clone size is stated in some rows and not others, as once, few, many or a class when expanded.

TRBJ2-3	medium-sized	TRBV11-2	CASSGQASDTQYF
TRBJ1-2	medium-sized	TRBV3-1	CASSQDPGRVNYGYTF
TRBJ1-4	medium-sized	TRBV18	CASSTATNEKLFF
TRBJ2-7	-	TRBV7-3	CASSQTGGNNEQYF
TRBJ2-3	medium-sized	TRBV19	CASSVDRVGDTQYF
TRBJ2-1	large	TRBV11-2	CASSRGAGGIHNEQFF
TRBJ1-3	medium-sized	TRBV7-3	CASSPLAGNTIYF
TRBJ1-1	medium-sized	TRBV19	CASSPGLTEAFF
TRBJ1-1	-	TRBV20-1	CSATGQMNTEAFF
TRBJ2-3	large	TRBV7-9	CASSPGTGGPDTQYF
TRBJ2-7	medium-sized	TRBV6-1	CASSSGTPYEQYF
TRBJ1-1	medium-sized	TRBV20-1	CSARDWVNTEAFF
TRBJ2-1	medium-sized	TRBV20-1	CSAERDTNEQFF
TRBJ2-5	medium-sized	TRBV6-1	CASSGVGETQYF
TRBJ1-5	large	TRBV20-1	CSAGYSGDSNQPQHF
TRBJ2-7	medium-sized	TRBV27	CASSWQNSYEQYF
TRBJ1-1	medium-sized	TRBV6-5	CASSYLTRNTEAFF
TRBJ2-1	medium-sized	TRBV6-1	CASRRRTNSYNEQFF
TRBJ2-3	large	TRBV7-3	CASSLTSGSGTDTQYF
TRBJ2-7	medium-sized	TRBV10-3	CAISRGQHSYEQYF
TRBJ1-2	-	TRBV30	CAWSVVWTRDLNYGYTF
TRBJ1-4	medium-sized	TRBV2	CASSLDRGTNEKLFF
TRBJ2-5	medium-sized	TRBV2	CASSEQGARETQYF
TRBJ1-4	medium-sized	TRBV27	CASSLLGTEKLFF
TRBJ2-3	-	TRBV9	CASSSRGTYDTQYF
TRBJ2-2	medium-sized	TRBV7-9	CASSLINTGELFF
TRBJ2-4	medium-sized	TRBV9	CASSGSGGGNIQYF
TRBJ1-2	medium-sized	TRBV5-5	CASSTWGGDSHTF
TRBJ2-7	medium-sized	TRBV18	CASSPMDGPYEQYF
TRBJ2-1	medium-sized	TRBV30	CAWGTGYEQFF
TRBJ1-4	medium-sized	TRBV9	CASSVSSAQGGAGATNEKLFF
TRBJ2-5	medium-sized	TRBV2	CASTEGGRGGQETQYF
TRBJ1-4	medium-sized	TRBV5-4	CASSLAATPGSWNEKLFF
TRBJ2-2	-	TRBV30	CAWSLLDLNTGELFF
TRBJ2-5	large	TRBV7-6	CASGTGRGETQYF
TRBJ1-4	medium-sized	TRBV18	CASSPQGTNEKLFF
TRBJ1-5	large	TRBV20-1	CSARVGEIGQPQHF
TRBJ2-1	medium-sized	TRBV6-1	CASSAPGTGVNEQFF
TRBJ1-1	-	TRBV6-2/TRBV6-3	CASSYPQIEAFF
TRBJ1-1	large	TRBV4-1	CASSRTGGSDTEAFF
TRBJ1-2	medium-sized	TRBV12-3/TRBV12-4	CASSPTGPNYGYTF
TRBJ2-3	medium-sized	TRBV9	CASSLRDRGTTDTQYF
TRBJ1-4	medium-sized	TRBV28	CASSFSDSREKLFF
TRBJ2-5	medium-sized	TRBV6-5	CASSYSSSSGSAETQYF
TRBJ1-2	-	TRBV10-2	CASSPGIYGYTF
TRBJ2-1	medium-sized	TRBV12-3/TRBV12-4	CASSFQRQGISDEQFF
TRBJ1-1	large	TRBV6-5	CASSYSIQAGDGKEAFF
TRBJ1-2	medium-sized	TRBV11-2	CASSWDRGPSANYGYTF
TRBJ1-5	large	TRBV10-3	CAISEGLESNQPQHF
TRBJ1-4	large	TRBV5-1	CASSLEGTGNEKLFF
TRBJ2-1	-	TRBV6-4	CASSPSSGDTYNEQFF
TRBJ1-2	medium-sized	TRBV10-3	CAISDLSYGYTF
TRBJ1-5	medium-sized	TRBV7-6	CASSRSRGGAGQPQHF